The sequence of this T cell receptor beta chain was determined in a study of response to subunit inactivated influenza vaccine (dated by TCRdb to 2016 to 2019). Regarding the complete study: Deep quantitative profiling of the T cell receptor repertoire was used in the study to follow responses to a trivalent subunit inactivated influenza vaccine. Overall study outcomes, separate from this receptor: The authors suggested that each seasonal influenza vaccination may recruit only a limited number of new T cells.

The CDR3, cysteine through phenylalanine, is 14 amino acids long. The sequence is cut down to CDR3 DNA, 42 bases in frame from base 1. Details on this clonotype: The antigen this receptor binds is unknown. Per-base quality was not reported, and no clone a single base away is much larger than it.

The library was produced with RT-PCR. The sample was run on an Illumina HiSeq 2500. Through fastp at Q25 and MiXCR, TCRdb rebuilt clones from the public reads, retaining in-frame beta chains. Rows with a matching CDR3 protein are joined into one entry that keeps the most common DNA and genes. Counted in this sample were approximately 520,000 distinct CDR3 sequences; 16% of them appeared once. Less than 4% of the sample is held by the ten biggest clonotypes. The chain is assembled from TRBV12-1 and TRBJ2-1; the table's D call of TRBD2 was not tested on the DNA. TRBV12-1 is assigned pseudogene status. The TCR was taken from a man aged 45 to 75 who received an inactivated influenza vaccine. Donor details come from another sample of the same person, matched by shared clones. The source was CD4+ T cells sorted from PBMCs, collected less than 25 months after vaccination. The DNA sequence is TGTGCCATAAGCGGGGGACCCCACTCGAAGGAGCAGTTCTTC. This gives the protein CAISGGPHSKEQFF.